A single sample gave rise to the 14 T cell receptor beta chains below, sequenced in a study of post-analysis software for immune sequencing data. Unique molecular identifiers tagged the TCR beta cDNA libraries. TCRdb fed the PCR reads into MiXCR, producing one record per CDR3 protein. The sample yields hundreds of thousands of distinct CDR3 sequences, less than 45% seen once. Overall study findings and caveats: Five or six TRBV segments (TRBV5-6, TRBV5-1 and TRBV20-1 among them) occurred more frequently in patients than in controls.

No antigen is known for these receptors. Material: blood. The source of these receptors is a girl between 5 and 17 years old with multiple sclerosis.

This chain links TRBV14 with TRBJ2-1; D not certain. The CDR3 has 14 amino acids. Germline CDR1 SGHDN, CDR2 FVKESK. Trimming took off 4 bases at V and 8 bases at J, with 15 bases between the two ends. This CDR3 is CASSPRAFLYEQFF. DNA for the CDR3: TGTGCCAGCAGCCCAAGGGCCTTCCTGTATGAGCAGTTCTTC. Together with reference TRBV14 and TRBJ2-1, the CDR3 gives the full variable domain: EAGVTQFPSHSVIEKGQTVTLRCDPISGHDNLYWYRRVMGKEIKFLLHFVKESKQDESGMPNNRFLAERTGGTYSTLKVQPAELEDSGVYFCASSPRAFLYEQFFGPGTRLTVL.

The J gene is TRBJ2-1, the V gene TRBV7-2, with TRBD2 identical over 11 bases. The CDR3 consists of 17 residues. Losses at the gene ends were 5 bases for V and 2 bases for J; bases not matched to a gene: 8. The germline V gene has CDR1 SGHTA and CDR2 FQGNSA. CDR3 nucleotides: TGTGCCAGCAGCAAATGGGGTAGCGGGGGGGCCTACAATGAGCAGTTCTTC. This encodes CASSKWGSGGAYNEQFF. The full variable domain, its missing parts supplied by reference TRBV7-2 and TRBJ2-1, is GAGVSQSPSNKVTEKGKDVELRCDPISGHTALYWYRQSLGQGLEFLIYFQGNSAPDKSGLPSDRFSAERTGGSVSTLTIQRTQQEDSAVYLCASSKWGSGGAYNEQFFGPGTRLTVL.

This clonotype came up a few times. The chain uses TRBV5-5 and TRBJ2-1, with 8 bases fitting TRBD2. The CDR3 contains 17 residues. Trimming took 4 bases from V and 0 from J; bases not matched to a gene: 9. Germline values: CDR1 SGHKS, CDR2 YYEKEE (reference sequence). CDR3 nucleotide sequence: TGTGCCAGCAGCCCCGCGGGAGGCACTAGCTCCTACAATGAGCAGTTCTTC. Residues: CASSPAGGTSSYNEQFF.

The gene calls are TRBV6-2 or TRBV6-3 and TRBJ2-5, with 9 bases fitting TRBD1. The end of the DNA fits TRBJ2-7 better, so the J call may be wrong. CDR3 length equals 15 residues. The V gene's germline CDR1 is MNHEY and CDR2 SVGEGT. CDR3 sequence (DNA): TGTGCCAGCAGTTACTCGTGGGACAGGGAGGACGAGCAGTACTTC. This sequence encodes CASSYSWDREDEQYF.

The chain couples TRBV6-5 to TRBJ2-7, with TRBD2 identical over 7 bases. J gave up 2 bases and V 11 bases, and 9 bases lay outside the gene matches. Germline CDR1 and CDR2: MNHEY and SVGAGI. The CDR3 runs 13 residues. The CDR3 loop is CAPPGRGPYEQYF. CDR3 in DNA: TGTGCCCCCCCGGGGAGGGGTCCCTACGAGCAGTACTTC.

This clonotype was observed a single time. The chain employs TRBV7-2 and TRBJ2-5; D may match TRBD1 or TRBD2 (5 bases each). CDR3 length: 15 residues. The V and J ends lost 2 bases and 11 bases respectively, with 21 bases between them. The germline V gene has CDR1 SGHTA and CDR2 FQGNSA. The CDR3 protein is CASSLSGTRVGEQYF. DNA of the CDR3: TGTGCCAGCAGCTTAAGCGGAACACGGGTGGGGGAGCAGTACTTC.

This clonotype was seen a handful of times. V is TRBV10-3 and J is TRBJ2-3; no clear D gene. V lost 4 bases, J lost 0 bases, and 8 bases lay in between. The CDR3 is 14 amino acids. The germline V gene has CDR1 ENHRY and CDR2 SYGVKD. CDR3 sequence (DNA): TGTGCCATCAGTGGCATGGTTAGCACAGATACGCAGTATTTT. Amino acid sequence: CAISGMVSTDTQYF.

V and J are TRBV4-1 and TRBJ2-1; 9 bases line up with TRBD2. Germline V CDR1 and CDR2: MGHRA, YSYEKL. The CDR3 sequence is 19 residues long. Trimming cost V 1 base and J 8 bases; bases outside gene matches: 18. CDR3 amino acids: CASSQGWGSGGNRGDEQFF. DNA of the CDR3: TGCGCCAGCAGCCAAGGTTGGGGTAGCGGGGGAAATAGGGGCGATGAGCAGTTCTTC.

The V and J genes are TRBV7-2 and TRBJ2-3; 15 bases map to TRBD2. The CDR3 spans 16 residues. Looked up from germline, CDR1 is SGHTA and CDR2 is FQGNSA. J lost 6 bases, V lost 5 bases, and 6 bases had no gene match. CDR3 DNA sequence: TGTGCCAGCAGCAGAGGACTAGCGGGAGGGCCGGATACGCAGTATTTT. Translated: CASSRGLAGGPDTQYF.

This chain connects TRBV6-6 to TRBJ2-5, with TRBD1 as a possible D gene (6 bases). Deletions cut 10 bases from V and 1 base from J, with 10 bases between. The CDR3 extends over 12 amino acids. The germline V gene has CDR1 MNHNY and CDR2 SVGAGI (reference sequence). CDR3 residues: CAILDSQETQYF. In nucleotides, the CDR3 is TGTGCCATCCTGGACAGCCAAGAGACCCAGTACTTC.

The chain has TRBV6-5 and TRBJ2-7; D might be TRBD2 (5 bases). V lost 8 bases, J lost 8 bases, and 28 bases lay in between. Germline CDR1 and CDR2: MNHEY and SVGAGI. The length of the CDR3 is 16 residues. CDR3 sequence (DNA): TGTGCCAGCTATTCCACCCCGGGGAAAGGGTTCACTAAGCAGTACTTC. Amino acid sequence: CASYSTPGKGFTKQYF.

DNA of the CDR3: TGCAGTGCTCCGCGCGGGGGAGAGACCCAGTACTTC. It specifies CSAPRGGETQYF. The chain combines TRBV20-1 with TRBJ2-5, with TRBD2 identical over 7 bases. Germline CDR1 reads DFQATT; CDR2 reads SNEGSKA (reference sequence). Unmatched junction bases numbered 4, after V lost 5 bases and J lost 4 bases. The length of the CDR3 is 12 residues.

The chain couples TRBV29-1 to TRBJ2-4, with TRBD2 identical over 8 bases. The last part of the DNA fits TRBJ2-7 better; the J call may be wrong. Germline CDR1 reads SQVTM; CDR2 reads ANQGSEA. The length of the CDR3 is 13 residues. The CDR3 here is CSVPGAGGYEQYF. As DNA, the CDR3 is TGCAGCGTCCCCGGGGCGGGGGGCTACGAGCAGTACTTC.

V usage is TRBV5-1 and J usage is TRBJ2-3; TRBD1 is a possible D gene (5 bases). CDR3 size: 13 residues. From germline, CDR1 is SGHRS and CDR2 YFSETQ. The germline V and J ends were trimmed by 6 bases and 1 base, with 9 bases remaining between them. The CDR3 sequence: CASTDTGTDTQYF. CDR3 DNA: TGCGCCAGCACGGACACGGGCACAGATACGCAGTATTTT.